This T cell receptor (beta chain) was retrieved from a study of cytomegalovirus exposure and HLA in healthy donors. Background on the study: There were 88 million or so unique TCRs (from HLA-typed donors) in an early data release. Whole-study findings and limits: Later analysis suggested links between common viral pathogens and several top significant clusters. TRBV6-2, TRBV6-3 and some other V segments were unresolvable in 87-base-pair reads.

To note about this clone: Its cognate antigen is unknown.

Vbeta (60) and Jbeta (13) primers were used in the PCR. The data were produced by immunoSEQ multiplex PCR, yet TCRdb's version contains in-frame clones alone and is incomplete. The sample data list approximately 210,000 clones. This CDR3 contains 16 residues. Germline CDR1 reads SGHKS; CDR2 reads YYEKEE (reference sequence). After removal of 0 bases from V and 8 bases from J, the junction contained 9 bases not matched to a gene. The chain uses TRBV5-5 and TRBJ1-4, with TRBD1 matching over 8 bases. The clonotype originates from a woman aged 25-40 years in good health and CMV-seropositive. The sample comprised PBMCs. The CDR3 region has the DNA TGTGCCAGCAGCTTGGCTTTTGGACAGGGCTTGGAAAAACTGTTTTTT. Translated: CASSLAFGQGLEKLFF.